The 18 T cell receptor beta chains reported below all come from one sample, sequenced in a study of T cell repertoires in cytomegalovirus infection. Each CDR3 protein gets one entry after TCRdb re-called the reads with MiXCR. The sample includes roughly 500,000 distinct CDR3 sequences, roughly a third of them seen just once. No antigen is known for these receptors. The specimen was cultured PBMCs, collected from culture after CMV antigen stimulation. Every receptor here comes from a human donor in good health (CMV status not recorded). Some clones in this sample may be carry-over from other donors' samples.

In DNA, the CDR3 is TGTGCCAGCAGTCCCCCTAGCGGGAGGGCCCGGCTTACGGAGACCCAGTACTTC. This codes for CASSPPSGRARLTETQYF. The chain links TRBV12-3 or TRBV12-4 to TRBJ2-5; 12 bases fit TRBD2. This CDR3 contains 18 residues. The trim removed 5 bases at V and 5 bases at J, leaving 15 bases unmatched.

V and J are TRBV30 and TRBJ1-5; 9 nucleotides line up with TRBD1. The V segment lost 3 bases and the J segment 4 bases; nucleotides outside the gene matches: 7. This CDR3 region has 15 residues. Germline CDR1 and CDR2: GTSNPN and SVGIG (reference sequence). CDR3 amino acids: CAWSSGQGGNQPQHF. CDR3 coding DNA: TGTGCCTGGAGCTCGGGACAGGGTGGGAATCAGCCCCAGCATTTT.

This clonotype has a count of ten or more. The rearrangement links TRBV7-2 to TRBJ2-1; 8 bases are a match to TRBD1. The CDR3 runs 16 residues. V trimming: 4 bases; J trimming: 5 bases; junction bases outside the gene matches: 10. From germline, CDR1 is SGHTA and CDR2 FQGNSA. For the CDR3, the DNA is TGTGCCAGCAGCTCGCACCGACAGGGGCCCCACAATGAGCAGTTCTTC. This codes for CASSSHRQGPHNEQFF.

A few counts support this clonotype. V and J are TRBV20-1 and TRBJ2-1; TRBD2 matches 9 bases. CDR3 length equals 15 residues. The germline V gene encodes CDR1 DFQATT and CDR2 SNEGSKA (reference sequence). The J segment lost 5 bases and the V segment lost 2 bases, leaving 7 bases of the junction unmatched. CDR3 loop: CSARLAGSTDNEQFF. In DNA, the CDR3 is TGCAGTGCTAGACTAGCGGGATCCACTGACAATGAGCAGTTCTTC.

A single count supports this clonotype. V gene TRBV5-4 combines with J gene TRBJ1-2, with D possibly TRBD1 on 5 matching bases. Trimming pared 2 bases from V and 8 bases from J, leaving 16 bases between. The germline V gene encodes CDR1 SGHNT and CDR2 YYREEE (reference sequence). This CDR3 contains 14 residues. The chain's CDR3 is CASSFGEGTYGYTF. CDR3 DNA sequence: TGTGCCAGCAGCTTCGGGGAAGGGACGTACGGCTACACCTTC.

There are a few counts of this clonotype. The chain carries TRBV4-2 and TRBJ2-2, with TRBD2 matching over 7 bases. The CDR3 consists of 16 residues. The V and J ends lost 5 bases and 8 bases, in that order; junction bases with no gene match: 14. Per the germline V gene, CDR1 is LGHNA and CDR2 is YNFKEQ. This CDR3 is CASSANSAGDSGELFF. For the CDR3, the DNA is TGTGCCAGCAGCGCGAACTCCGCGGGAGACAGTGGGGAGCTGTTTTTT.

This clonotype appeared a few times. The CDR3 bases are TGTGCCAGCAGCTTCGGCAGGGTCGGTCAGCCCCAGCATTTT. Residues: CASSFGRVGQPQHF. The chain joins TRBV7-2 to TRBJ1-5; D possibly corresponds to TRBD1 (5 bases). This CDR3 comprises 14 residues. Trimming pared 3 bases from V and 6 bases from J, leaving 12 bases between. The germline V gene has CDR1 SGHTA and CDR2 FQGNSA. The complete variable domain, with remaining parts taken from reference TRBV7-2 and TRBJ1-5, reads GAGVSQSPSNKVTEKGKDVELRCDPISGHTALYWYRQSLGQGLEFLIYFQGNSAPDKSGLPSDRFSAERTGGSVSTLTIQRTQQEDSAVYLCASSFGRVGQPQHFGDGTRLSIL.

This clonotype was recorded a few times. The chain combines TRBV7-9 with TRBJ1-1; D gene unclear. Germline loops: CDR1 SEHNR, CDR2 FQNEAQ (reference sequence). The V and J ends lost 5 bases and 4 bases respectively, with 14 bases between them. CDR3 length: 14 residues. The CDR3 nucleotides read TGTGCCAGCAGCCCCCCCCCGGTGGGCACTGAAGCTTTCTTT. It translates to CASSPPPVGTEAFF.

V and J are TRBV15 and TRBJ2-2; no clear D. Trimming cost V 3 bases and J 2 bases, with 7 bases left between them. Germline V CDR1 and CDR2: LNHNV, YYDKDF (reference sequence). The CDR3 is made up of 14 amino acids. In DNA form, the CDR3 reads TGTGCCACCAGCAGGGAGTATAACACCGGGGAGCTGTTTTTT. It encodes CATSREYNTGELFF.

This clonotype was detected a few times. J is TRBJ1-3 and V is TRBV4-1, with a weak D call TRBD1 (6 bases). The ends were cut back, 2 bases at V and 0 bases at J, with 14 bases in the middle. The CDR3 has 17 residues. CDR1 and CDR2 (germline): MGHRA, YSYEKL. CDR3 DNA sequence: TGCGCCAGCAGCCAACCAGGACAGCCTTCCTCTGGAAACACCATATATTTT. Protein product: CASSQPGQPSSGNTIYF.

The chain recombines TRBV6-5 with TRBJ2-1, with TRBD1 identical over 11 bases. This CDR3 region has 16 residues. The V and J ends lost 6 bases and 4 bases, in that order; junction bases with no gene match: 8. Germline assignment: CDR1 MNHEY and CDR2 SVGAGI. The CDR3 nucleotides read TGTGCCAGCAGAACGCCCGGGACAGGGGGTTACAATGAGCAGTTCTTC. The encoded protein is CASRTPGTGGYNEQFF.

This clonotype was counted at least ten times. The chain employs TRBV6-5 and TRBJ2-7, with 11 positions matching TRBD2. The CDR3 loop spans 16 amino acids. V was clipped by 4 bases and J by 0 bases; unmatched bases: 5. Germline V gene lookup returns CDR1 MNHEY and CDR2 SVGAGI. CDR3 coding DNA: TGTGCCAGCAGTTCCCTGGGACTAGCGGTCTCCTACGAGCAGTACTTC. It yields the protein CASSSLGLAVSYEQYF.

This chain joins TRBV7-6 and TRBJ1-1; D remains unclear. The length of the CDR3 is 15 residues. Trimming removed 4 bases from V and 0 bases from J, with 12 bases in between. Germline V gene sequence: CDR1 SGHVS, CDR2 FNYEAQ. CDR3 coding DNA: TGTGCCAGCAGCTCGCAAGGCAACATGAACACTGAAGCTTTCTTT. Translated: CASSSQGNMNTEAFF.

Only a few counts were recorded for this clonotype. Its ends do not fully match the called genes, so a read error is possible. The rearrangement joins TRBV28 to TRBJ1-4, with TRBD1 as a possible D gene (5 bases). CDR1 is MDHEN, CDR2 SYDVKM, per germline. CDR3 size: 14 residues. The chain's CDR3 is CASLEGPSNEKLFF. For the CDR3, the DNA is TGTGCCAGCCTCGAGGGGCCTTCTAACGAAAAACTGTTTTTT.

CDR3: CACMPGHQNTEAFF. In nucleotides, the CDR3 is TGTGCCTGTATGCCGGGACACCAGAACACTGAAGCTTTCTTT. The chain is built from TRBV30 and TRBJ1-1; D is possibly TRBD1 (6 bases). CDR1 and CDR2 from the germline V gene are GTSNPN and SVGIG (reference sequence). This CDR3 region has 14 residues. V was trimmed by 6 bases and J by 1 base, leaving 15 bases between them.

This clonotype came up a few times. The genes are TRBV18 and TRBJ2-7; TRBD2 matches 11 bases. Germline V gene lookup returns CDR1 KGHSH and CDR2 LQKENI. The V gene end was trimmed by 3 bases and the J gene end by 3 bases; junction bases not matched to a gene: 4. The CDR3 loop spans 15 amino acids. The DNA of the CDR3 is TGTGCCAGCTCACCGACTAGCGGGACGAGCTACGAGCAGTACGTC. Translating it yields CASSPTSGTSYEQYV.

This sequence joins TRBV4-1 and TRBJ2-5, with 8 bases aligning to TRBD2. Germline trimming cut 0 bases from V and 5 bases from J; bases unmatched to any gene: 17. The CDR3 is 19 residues long. Germline-derived CDR1 and CDR2 are MGHRA and YSYEKL. In nucleotides, the CDR3 is TGCGCCAGCAGCCAAGATCTGTCTAGCGGGTTCAATGATCGGGAGACCCAGTACTTC. Its protein product is CASSQDLSSGFNDRETQYF.

At least ten counts were recorded for this clonotype. The gene calls are TRBV19 and TRBJ2-1; 11 nucleotides align to TRBD2. The CDR3 is 18 amino acids. J was trimmed by 4 bases and V by 6 bases; bases with no gene match: 14. Germline CDR1 is LNHDA and CDR2 is SQIVND (reference sequence). As DNA, the CDR3 is TGTGCCAGTAGCATAAGGACTCTCCGACTAGCGGGGTACAATGAGCAGTTCTTC. Amino acids: CASSIRTLRLAGYNEQFF.